These T cell receptor beta chains were read from a single sample in a study of T-cell memory formation after mild COVID-19. From the 5' RACE reads, TCRdb called clonotypes with MiXCR, one entry per CDR3 protein. This repertoire shows approximately 210,000 distinct CDR3 sequences, around 25% found once; its top ten account for approximately 10%. Source material: PBMCs or a T cell subset sorted from them (not recorded which). These receptors all come from an adult woman who had mild COVID-19 (a few samples of this study predate the infection). Cell type and time point are not known. The CDR3 runs from the conserved cysteine through the conserved F or W. The D gene is left open where the match is weak. Size is omitted from some rows. Given values are once, few, many or a class for expanded clones.

>.|.|TRBJ2-7|TRBV6-2/TRBV6-3
TGTGCCAGCAGTTGGGACACCTCCTACGAGCAGTACTTC
CASSWDTSYEQYF
>.|.|TRBJ2-7|TRBV7-2
TGTGCCAGCAGCCCCGGGCCTAGCCGGAACTACGAGCAGTACTTC
CASSPGPSRNYEQYF
>few|.|TRBJ1-3|TRBV20-1
TGCAGTGCTAGAGGTCCGGGAAACACCATATATTTT
CSARGPGNTIYF
>many|.|TRBJ2-7|TRBV29-1
TGCAGCGCTGGACATGTCTCCTACGAGCAGTACTTC
CSAGHVSYEQYF
>.|.|TRBJ1-1|TRBV19
TGTGCCAGTAGCACTATGGGCGGGGGGACTGAAGCTTTCTTT
CASSTMGGGTEAFF
>few|.|TRBJ2-7|TRBV7-6
TGTGCCAGCAGCCCCCGGGACGCAGGACAGCAGTACTTC
CASSPRDAGQQYF
>.|.|TRBJ2-1|TRBV11-2
TGTGCCAGCAGCTTAATTGGAAACAGTGAGCAGTTCTTC
CASSLIGNSEQFF
>few|.|TRBJ1-5|TRBV18
TGTGCCAGCTCACCATTCGGACAGTTGAATAGCAATCAGCCCCAGCATTTT
CASSPFGQLNSNQPQHF
>few|.|TRBJ1-1|TRBV5-4
TGTGCCAGCAGCTCGTCGGGGACGTACACTGAAGCTTTCTTT
CASSSSGTYTEAFF
>.|.|TRBJ1-2|TRBV25-1
TGTGCCAGCAGTGAACGATATCATTCGACAGCCTATGGCTACACCTTC
CASSERYHSTAYGYTF
>many|.|TRBJ2-5|TRBV7-3
TGTGCCAGCAGCTTGGGGGGCGGAGCTGGGGAGACCCAGTACTTC
CASSLGGGAGETQYF
>.|.|TRBJ1-2|TRBV20-1
TGCAGTGCTAGAGGAACAGGGCACTATGGCTACACCTTC
CSARGTGHYGYTF
>few|.|TRBJ1-4|TRBV4-1
TGCGCCAGCAGCCCCCAGGGACACCAGAATGAAAAACTGTTTTTT
CASSPQGHQNEKLFF
>.|.|TRBJ2-3|TRBV5-8
TGTGCCAGCAGCTGGATAACAGGACCAGATACGCAGTATTTT
CASSWITGPDTQYF
>few|TRBD1|TRBJ1-5|TRBV5-6
TGTGCCAGCAGCGTGACAGGGGGGAACAATCAGCCCCAGCATTTT
CASSVTGGNNQPQHF
>.|.|TRBJ2-7|TRBV5-1
TGCGCCAGCAGCCCGGAGACAAGCTCCTACGAGCAGTACTTC
CASSPETSSYEQYF
>.|.|TRBJ2-2|TRBV7-9
TGTGCCACCGCGGGGGAGCTGTTTTTT
CATAGELFF